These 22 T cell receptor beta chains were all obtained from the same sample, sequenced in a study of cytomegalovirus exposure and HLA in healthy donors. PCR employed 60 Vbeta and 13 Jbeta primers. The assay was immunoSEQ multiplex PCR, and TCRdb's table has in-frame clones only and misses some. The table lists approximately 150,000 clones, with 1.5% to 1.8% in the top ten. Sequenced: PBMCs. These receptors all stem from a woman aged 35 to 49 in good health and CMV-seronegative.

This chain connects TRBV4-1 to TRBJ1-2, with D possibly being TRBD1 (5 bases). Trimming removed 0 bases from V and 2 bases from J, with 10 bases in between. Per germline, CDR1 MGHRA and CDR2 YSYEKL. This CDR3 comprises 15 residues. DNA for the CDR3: TGCGCCAGCAGCCAAGATCGACAGATCAACTATGGCTACACCTTC. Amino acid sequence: CASSQDRQINYGYTF.

CDR3 DNA sequence: TGTGCCAGCAGTCCGACAGGCTACGAGCAGTACGTC. Translation: CASSPTGYEQYV. This rearrangement joins TRBV6-5 to TRBJ2-7, with a tentative D call TRBD1 (6 bases). The V gene lost 5 bases and the J gene lost 3 bases, with 8 bases spanning the gap. Per germline, CDR1 MNHEY and CDR2 SVGAGI. The CDR3 covers 12 residues.

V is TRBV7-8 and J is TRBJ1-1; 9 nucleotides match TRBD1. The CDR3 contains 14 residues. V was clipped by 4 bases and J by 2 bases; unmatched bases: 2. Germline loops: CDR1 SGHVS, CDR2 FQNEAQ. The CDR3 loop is CASSWDRANTEAFF. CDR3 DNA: TGTGCCAGCAGCTGGGACAGGGCTAACACTGAAGCTTTCTTT.

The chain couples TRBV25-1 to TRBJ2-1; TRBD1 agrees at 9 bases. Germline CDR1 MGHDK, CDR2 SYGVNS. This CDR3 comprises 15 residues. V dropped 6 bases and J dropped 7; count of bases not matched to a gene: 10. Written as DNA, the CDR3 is TGTGCCAGCAGGGCCGGGACAGGGTTAGTGAATGAGCAGTTCTTC. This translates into CASRAGTGLVNEQFF.

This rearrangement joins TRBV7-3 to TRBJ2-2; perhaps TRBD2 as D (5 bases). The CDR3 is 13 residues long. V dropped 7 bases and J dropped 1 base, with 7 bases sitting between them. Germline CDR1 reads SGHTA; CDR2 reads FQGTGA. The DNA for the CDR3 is TGTGCCAGCAAACTAGGGAACACCGGGGAGCTGTTTTTT. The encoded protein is CASKLGNTGELFF.

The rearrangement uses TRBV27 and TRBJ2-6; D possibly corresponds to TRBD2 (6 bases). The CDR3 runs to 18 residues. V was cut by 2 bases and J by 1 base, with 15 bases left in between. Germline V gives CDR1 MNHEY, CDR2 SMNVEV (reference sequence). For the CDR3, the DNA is TGTGCCAGCAGTTTACGGTACGGGAGAGGGTCTGGGGCCAACGTCCTGACTTTC. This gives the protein CASSLRYGRGSGANVLTF.

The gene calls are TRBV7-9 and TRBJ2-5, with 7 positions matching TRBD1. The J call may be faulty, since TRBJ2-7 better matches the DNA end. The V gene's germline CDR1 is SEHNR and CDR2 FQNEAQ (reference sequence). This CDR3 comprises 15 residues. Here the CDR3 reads CASSFTTGITYEQYF. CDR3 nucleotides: TGTGCCAGCAGCTTCACGACAGGGATCACCTACGAGCAGTACTTC.

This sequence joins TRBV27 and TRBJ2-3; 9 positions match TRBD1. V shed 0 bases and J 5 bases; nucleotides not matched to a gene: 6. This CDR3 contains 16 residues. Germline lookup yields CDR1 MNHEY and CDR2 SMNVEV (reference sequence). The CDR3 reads CASSLSRDRVLDTQYF. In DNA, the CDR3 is TGTGCCAGCAGTTTATCGCGGGACAGGGTTTTAGATACGCAGTATTTT.

DNA of the CDR3: TGTGCCAGCAGCAGAGGACAGGGCGGCCAAGAGACCCAGTACTTC. It codes for CASSRGQGGQETQYF. The chain links TRBV5-8 to TRBJ2-5; 8 nucleotides align to TRBD1. Per the germline V gene, CDR1 is SGHTS and CDR2 is YDEGEE. CDR3 size: 15 residues. V was clipped by 4 bases and J by 1 base; unmatched bases: 6.

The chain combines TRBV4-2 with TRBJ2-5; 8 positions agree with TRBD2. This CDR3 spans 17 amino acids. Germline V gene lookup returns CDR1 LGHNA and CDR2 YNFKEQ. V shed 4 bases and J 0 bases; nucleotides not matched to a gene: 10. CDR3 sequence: CASSPSTSGGHQETQYF. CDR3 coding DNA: TGTGCCAGCAGCCCATCAACGAGCGGGGGCCACCAAGAGACCCAGTACTTC.

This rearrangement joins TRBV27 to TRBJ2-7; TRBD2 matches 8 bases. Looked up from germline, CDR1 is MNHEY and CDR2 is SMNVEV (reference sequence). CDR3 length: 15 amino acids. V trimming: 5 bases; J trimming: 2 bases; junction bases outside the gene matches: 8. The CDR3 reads CASSRSGTSAYEQYF. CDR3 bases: TGTGCCAGCAGTCGATCCGGGACTAGTGCCTACGAGCAGTACTTC.

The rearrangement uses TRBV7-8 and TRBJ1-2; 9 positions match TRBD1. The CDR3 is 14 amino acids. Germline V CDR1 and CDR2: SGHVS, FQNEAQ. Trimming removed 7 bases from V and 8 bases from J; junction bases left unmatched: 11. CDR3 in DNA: TGTGCCAGCAACCCGAACAGGGGGCTGGGGGGCTACACCTTC. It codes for CASNPNRGLGGYTF.

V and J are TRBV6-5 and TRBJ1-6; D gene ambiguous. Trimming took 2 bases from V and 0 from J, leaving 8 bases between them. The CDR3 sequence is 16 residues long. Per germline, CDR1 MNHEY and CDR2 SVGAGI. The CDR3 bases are TGTGCCAGCAGTTACCAGGCAAACTCCTATAATTCACCCCTCCACTTT. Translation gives CASSYQANSYNSPLHF.

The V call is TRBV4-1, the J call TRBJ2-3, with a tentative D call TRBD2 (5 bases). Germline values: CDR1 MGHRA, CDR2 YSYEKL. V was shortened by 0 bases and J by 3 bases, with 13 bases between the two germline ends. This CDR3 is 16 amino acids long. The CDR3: CASSQDVTVATDTQYF. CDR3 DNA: TGCGCCAGCAGCCAAGATGTGACCGTAGCGACAGATACGCAGTATTTT.

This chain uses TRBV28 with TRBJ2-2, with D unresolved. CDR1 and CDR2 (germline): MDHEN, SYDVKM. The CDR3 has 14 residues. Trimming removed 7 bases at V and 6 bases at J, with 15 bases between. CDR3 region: CASNFISVSGELFF. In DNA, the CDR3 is TGTGCCAGCAATTTTATATCCGTCTCCGGGGAGCTGTTTTTT.

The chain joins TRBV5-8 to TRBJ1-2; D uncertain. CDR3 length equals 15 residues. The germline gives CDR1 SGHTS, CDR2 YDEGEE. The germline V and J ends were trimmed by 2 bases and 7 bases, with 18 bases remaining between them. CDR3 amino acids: CASSFSSRLASGYTF. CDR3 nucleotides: TGTGCCAGCAGCTTTTCATCCAGGTTGGCGTCTGGCTACACCTTC.

The chain's CDR3 is CASSLDFVSGELFF. The DNA for the CDR3 is TGTGCCAGCAGCTTGGACTTTGTATCCGGGGAGCTGTTTTTT. The J gene is TRBJ2-2, the V gene TRBV5-4; D not resolved. This CDR3 is 14 amino acids long. Germline values: CDR1 SGHNT, CDR2 YYREEE (reference sequence). V lost 0 bases to trimming and J lost 6 bases, with 9 bases between them.

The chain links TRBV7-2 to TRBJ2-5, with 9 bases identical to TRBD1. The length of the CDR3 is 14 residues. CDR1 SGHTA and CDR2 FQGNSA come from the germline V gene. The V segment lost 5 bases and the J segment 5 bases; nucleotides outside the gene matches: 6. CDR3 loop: CASSPQGADETQYF. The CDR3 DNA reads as TGTGCCAGCAGCCCACAGGGGGCTGATGAGACCCAGTACTTC.

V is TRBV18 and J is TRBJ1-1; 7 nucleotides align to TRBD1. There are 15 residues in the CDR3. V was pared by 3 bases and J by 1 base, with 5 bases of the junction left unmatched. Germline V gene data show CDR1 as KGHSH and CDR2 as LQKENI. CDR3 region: CASSPTQGPNTEAFF. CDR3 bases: TGTGCCAGCTCACCTACACAGGGGCCGAACACTGAAGCTTTCTTT.

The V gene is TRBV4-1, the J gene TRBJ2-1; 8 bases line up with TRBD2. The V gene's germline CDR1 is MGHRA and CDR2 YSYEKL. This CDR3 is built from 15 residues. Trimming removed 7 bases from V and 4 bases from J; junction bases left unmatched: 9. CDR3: CASTGGGGAYNEQFF. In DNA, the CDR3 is TGCGCCAGCACCGGGGGGGGCGGGGCTTACAATGAGCAGTTCTTC.

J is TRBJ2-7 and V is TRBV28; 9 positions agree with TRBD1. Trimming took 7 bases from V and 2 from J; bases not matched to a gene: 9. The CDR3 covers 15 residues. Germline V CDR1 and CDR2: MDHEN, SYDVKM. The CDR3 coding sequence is TGTGCCAGCACCCCAGGACAGGGGTTAACCTACGAGCAGTACGTC. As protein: CASTPGQGLTYEQYV.

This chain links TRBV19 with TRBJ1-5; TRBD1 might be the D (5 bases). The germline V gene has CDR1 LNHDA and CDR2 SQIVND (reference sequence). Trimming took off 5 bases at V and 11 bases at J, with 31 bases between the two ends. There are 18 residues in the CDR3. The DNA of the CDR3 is TGTGCCAGTAGTCCTTCCACCCCCGCCGGGACCCATTGGAGGGCCCAGCATTTT. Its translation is CASSPSTPAGTHWRAQHF.